What follows describes a single TCR beta chain. The CDR3 sequence is 11 residues long. Trimming took off 2 bases at V and 7 bases at J, with 3 bases between the two ends. From germline, CDR1 is MNHEY and CDR2 SMNVEV (reference sequence). Sequenced by immunoSEQ multiplex PCR; TCRdb stores in-frame clones only, minus some. The table shows approximately 97,000 clones, with 84% occurring only once. The sample belongs to a study of blood T cell repertoires in COVID-19. Source material: peripheral blood. The origin of this receptor is a man in his forties or fifties with active or convalescent COVID-19. This sequence joins TRBV27 and TRBJ2-1; D is ambiguous. The CDR3 spells CASSLRNEQFF. CDR3 coding DNA: TGTGCCAGCAGTTTACGGAATGAGCAGTTCTTC.